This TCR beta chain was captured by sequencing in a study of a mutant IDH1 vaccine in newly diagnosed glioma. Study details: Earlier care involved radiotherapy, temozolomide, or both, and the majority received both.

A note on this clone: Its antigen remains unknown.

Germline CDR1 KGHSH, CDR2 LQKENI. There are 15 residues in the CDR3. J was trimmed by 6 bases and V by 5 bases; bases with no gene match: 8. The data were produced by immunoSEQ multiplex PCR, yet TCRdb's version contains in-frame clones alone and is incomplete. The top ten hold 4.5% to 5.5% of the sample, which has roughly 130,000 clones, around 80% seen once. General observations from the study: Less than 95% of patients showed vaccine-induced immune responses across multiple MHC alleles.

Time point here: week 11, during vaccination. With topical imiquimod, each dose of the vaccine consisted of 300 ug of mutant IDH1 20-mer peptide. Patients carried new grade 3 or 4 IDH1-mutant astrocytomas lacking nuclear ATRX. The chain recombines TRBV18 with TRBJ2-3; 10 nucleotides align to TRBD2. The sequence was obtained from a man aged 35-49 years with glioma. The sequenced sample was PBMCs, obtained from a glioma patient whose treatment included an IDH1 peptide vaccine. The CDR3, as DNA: TGTGCCAGCTCAGGGGCACTAGCGGGATCGGATACGCAGTATTTT. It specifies CASSGALAGSDTQYF.